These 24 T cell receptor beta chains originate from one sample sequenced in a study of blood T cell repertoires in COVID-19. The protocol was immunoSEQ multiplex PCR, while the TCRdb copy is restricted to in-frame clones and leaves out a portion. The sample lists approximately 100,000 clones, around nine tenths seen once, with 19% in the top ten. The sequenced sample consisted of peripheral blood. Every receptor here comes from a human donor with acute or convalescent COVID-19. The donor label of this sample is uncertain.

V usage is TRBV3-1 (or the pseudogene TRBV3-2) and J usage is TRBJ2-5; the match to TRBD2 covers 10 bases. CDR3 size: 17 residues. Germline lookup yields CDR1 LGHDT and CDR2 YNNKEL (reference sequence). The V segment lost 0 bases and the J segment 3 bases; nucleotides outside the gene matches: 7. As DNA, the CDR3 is TGTGCCAGCAGCCAAGATTTACCTCTAGCGGGGGAAGAGACCCAGTACTTC. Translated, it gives CASSQDLPLAGEETQYF.

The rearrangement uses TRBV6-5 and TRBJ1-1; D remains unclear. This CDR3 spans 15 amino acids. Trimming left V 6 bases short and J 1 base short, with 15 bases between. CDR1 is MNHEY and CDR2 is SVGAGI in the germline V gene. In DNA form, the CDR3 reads TGTGCCAGCAGCCCAACCCTGCGGGCGAACACTGAAGCTTTCTTT. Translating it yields CASSPTLRANTEAFF.

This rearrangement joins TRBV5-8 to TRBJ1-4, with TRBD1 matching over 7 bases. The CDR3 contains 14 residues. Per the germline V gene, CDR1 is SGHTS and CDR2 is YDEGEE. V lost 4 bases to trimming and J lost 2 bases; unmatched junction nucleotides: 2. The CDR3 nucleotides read TGTGCCAGCAGCGTGACAGGGACTAATGAAAAACTGTTTTTT. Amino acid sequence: CASSVTGTNEKLFF.

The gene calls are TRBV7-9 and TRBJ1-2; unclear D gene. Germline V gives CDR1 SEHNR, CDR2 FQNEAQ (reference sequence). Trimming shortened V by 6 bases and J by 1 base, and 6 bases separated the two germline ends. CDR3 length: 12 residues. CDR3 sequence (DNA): TGTGCCAGCAGGAACAGTAACTATGGCTACACCTTC. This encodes CASRNSNYGYTF.

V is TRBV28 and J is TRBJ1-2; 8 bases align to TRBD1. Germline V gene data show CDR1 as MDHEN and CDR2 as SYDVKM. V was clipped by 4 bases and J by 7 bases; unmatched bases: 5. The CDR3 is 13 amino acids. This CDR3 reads CASSSQGAGGYTF. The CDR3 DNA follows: TGTGCCAGCAGTTCCCAGGGGGCTGGTGGCTACACCTTC.

CDR3 sequence (DNA): TGTGCCAGCAGTCGCCGGGACAGGGATTTCCAAGAGACCCAGTACTTC. Its translation: CASSRRDRDFQETQYF. The chain combines TRBV25-1 with TRBJ2-5, with 9 nucleotides matching TRBD1. J gave up 1 base and V 5 bases, and 8 bases lay outside the gene matches. CDR1 MGHDK and CDR2 SYGVNS come from the germline V gene. The CDR3 has 16 residues.

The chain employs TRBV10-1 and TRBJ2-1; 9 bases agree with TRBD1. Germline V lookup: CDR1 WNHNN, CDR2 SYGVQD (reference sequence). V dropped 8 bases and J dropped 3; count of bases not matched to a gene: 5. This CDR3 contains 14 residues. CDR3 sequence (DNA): TGCGCCAGCTCACAGGGGGCTGTCTACAATGAGCAGTTCTTC. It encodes CASSQGAVYNEQFF.

CDR3 loop: CASSLDESSGRKQFF. The DNA for the CDR3 is TGTGCCAGCAGCTTAGATGAGTCTAGCGGGAGAAAGCAGTTCTTC. The chain joins TRBV7-2 to TRBJ2-1, with 10 bases fitting TRBD2. Germline CDR1 SGHTA, CDR2 FQGNSA. This CDR3 is 15 amino acids long. The V and J ends lost 1 base and 11 bases, in that order; junction bases with no gene match: 8. The full variable domain, with the rest looked up from reference TRBV7-2 and TRBJ2-1, is GAGVSQSPSNKVTEKGKDVELRCDPISGHTALYWYRQSLGQGLEFLIYFQGNSAPDKSGLPSDRFSAERTGGSVSTLTIQRTQQEDSAVYLCASSLDESSGRKQFFGPGTRLTVL.

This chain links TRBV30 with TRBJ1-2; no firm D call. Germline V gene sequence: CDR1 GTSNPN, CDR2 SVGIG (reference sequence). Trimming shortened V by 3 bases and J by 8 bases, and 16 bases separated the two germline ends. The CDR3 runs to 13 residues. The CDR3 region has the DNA TGTGCCTGGAGCCCGACAAGATCCGGCGGCTACACCTTC. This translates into CAWSPTRSGGYTF.

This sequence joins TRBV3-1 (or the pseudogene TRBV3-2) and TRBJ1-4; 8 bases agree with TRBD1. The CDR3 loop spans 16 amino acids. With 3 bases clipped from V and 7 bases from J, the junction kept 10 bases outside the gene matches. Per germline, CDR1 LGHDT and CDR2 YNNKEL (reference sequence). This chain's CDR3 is CASSHPDRGYGEKLFF. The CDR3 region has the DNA TGTGCCAGCAGCCACCCAGACAGGGGATATGGTGAAAAACTGTTTTTT.

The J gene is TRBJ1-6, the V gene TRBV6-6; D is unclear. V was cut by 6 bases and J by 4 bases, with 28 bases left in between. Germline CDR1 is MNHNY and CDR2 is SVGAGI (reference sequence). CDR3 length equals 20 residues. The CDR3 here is CASSPDSVNIVLKYNSPLHF. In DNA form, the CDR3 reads TGTGCCAGCAGCCCGGACTCGGTGAACATAGTCCTGAAATATAATTCACCCCTCCACTTT.

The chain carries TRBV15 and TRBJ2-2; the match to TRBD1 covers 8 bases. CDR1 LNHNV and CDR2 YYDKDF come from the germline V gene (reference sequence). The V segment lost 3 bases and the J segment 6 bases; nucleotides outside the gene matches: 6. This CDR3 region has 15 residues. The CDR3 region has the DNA TGTGCCACCAGCAGGGACAGGGTATCCGCCGGGGAGCTGTTTTTT. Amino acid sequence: CATSRDRVSAGELFF.

CDR3 coding DNA: TGTGCCAGCAGCCCCTACAGGGGGCACACAGATACGCAGTATTTT. It translates to CASSPYRGHTDTQYF. V is TRBV3-1 (or the pseudogene TRBV3-2) and J is TRBJ2-3; 9 positions match TRBD1. This CDR3 is built from 15 residues. V gave up 4 bases and J gave up 2 bases; unmatched junction bases: 4. The V gene's germline CDR1 is LGHDT and CDR2 YNNKEL (reference sequence).

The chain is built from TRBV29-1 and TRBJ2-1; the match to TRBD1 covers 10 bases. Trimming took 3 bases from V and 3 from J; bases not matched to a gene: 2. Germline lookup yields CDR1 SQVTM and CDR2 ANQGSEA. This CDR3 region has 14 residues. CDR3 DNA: TGCAGCGTTGACGGGACAGGGGTCTACAATGAGCAGTTCTTC. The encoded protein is CSVDGTGVYNEQFF.

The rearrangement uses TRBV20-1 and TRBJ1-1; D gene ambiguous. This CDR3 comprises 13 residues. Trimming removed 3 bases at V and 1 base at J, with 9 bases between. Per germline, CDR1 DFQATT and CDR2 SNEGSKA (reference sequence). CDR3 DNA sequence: TGCAGTGCTAGTTTTGTCGGGAACACTGAAGCTTTCTTT. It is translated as CSASFVGNTEAFF.

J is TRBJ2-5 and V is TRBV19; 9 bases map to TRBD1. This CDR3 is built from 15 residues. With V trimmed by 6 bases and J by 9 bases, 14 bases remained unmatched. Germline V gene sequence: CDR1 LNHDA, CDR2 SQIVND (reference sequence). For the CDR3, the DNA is TGTGCCAGTAGGTCTGAGGACAGGGGCCGAGCGGCCCAGTACTTC. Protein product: CASRSEDRGRAAQYF.

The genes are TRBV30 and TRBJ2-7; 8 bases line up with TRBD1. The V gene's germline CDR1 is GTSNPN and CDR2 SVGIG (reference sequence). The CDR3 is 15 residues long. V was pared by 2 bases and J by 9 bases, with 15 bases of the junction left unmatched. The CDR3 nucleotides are TGTGCCTGGAGTCAGGCAGGGGGCGCGTCGACCGCGCAGTACTTC. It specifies CAWSQAGGASTAQYF.

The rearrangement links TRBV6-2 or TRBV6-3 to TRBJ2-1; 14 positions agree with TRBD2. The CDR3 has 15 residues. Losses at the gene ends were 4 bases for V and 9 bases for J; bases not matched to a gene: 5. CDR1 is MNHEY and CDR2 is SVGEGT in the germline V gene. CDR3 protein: CASSWGLAGVSEQFF. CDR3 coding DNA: TGTGCCAGCAGTTGGGGACTAGCGGGAGTTAGTGAGCAGTTCTTC.

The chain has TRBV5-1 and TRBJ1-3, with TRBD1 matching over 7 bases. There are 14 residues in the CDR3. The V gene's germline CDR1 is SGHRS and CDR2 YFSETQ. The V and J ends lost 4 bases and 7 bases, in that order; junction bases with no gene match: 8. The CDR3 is CASSLGQTPNTIYF. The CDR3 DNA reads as TGCGCCAGCAGCCTGGGACAGACCCCGAACACCATATATTTT.

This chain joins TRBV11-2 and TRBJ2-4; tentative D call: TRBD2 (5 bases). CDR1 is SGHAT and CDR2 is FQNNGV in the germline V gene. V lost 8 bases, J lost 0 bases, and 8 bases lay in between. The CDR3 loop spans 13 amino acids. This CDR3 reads CASSGSAKNIQYF. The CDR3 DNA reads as TGTGCCAGCTCGGGGTCAGCCAAAAACATTCAGTACTTC. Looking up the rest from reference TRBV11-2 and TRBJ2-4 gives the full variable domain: EAGVAQSPRYKIIEKRQSVAFWCNPISGHATLYWYQQILGQGPKLLIQFQNNGVVDDSQLPKDRFSAERLKGVDSTLKIQPAKLEDSAVYLCASSGSAKNIQYFGAGTRLSVL.

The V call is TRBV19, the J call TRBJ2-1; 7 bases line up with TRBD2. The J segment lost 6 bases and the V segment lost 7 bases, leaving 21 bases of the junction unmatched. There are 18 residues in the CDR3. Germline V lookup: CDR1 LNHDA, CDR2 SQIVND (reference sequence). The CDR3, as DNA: TGTGCCAGTAAAGCCCCTTTCGGGGCGGGAGAAGTGGGCAATGAGCAGTTCTTC. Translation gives CASKAPFGAGEVGNEQFF.

The CDR3 region is CASSLDLGRTNYGYTF. In nucleotides, the CDR3 is TGTGCCAGCAGCTTAGATCTGGGCAGAACTAACTATGGCTACACCTTC. The chain recombines TRBV7-2 with TRBJ1-2; no clear D. CDR1 and CDR2 from the germline V gene are SGHTA and FQGNSA. This CDR3 comprises 16 residues. V was pared by 1 base and J by 0 bases, with 12 bases between.

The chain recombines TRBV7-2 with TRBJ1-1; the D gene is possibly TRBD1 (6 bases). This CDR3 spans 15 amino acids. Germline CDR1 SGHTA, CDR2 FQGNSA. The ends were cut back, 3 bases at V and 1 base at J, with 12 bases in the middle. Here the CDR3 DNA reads TGTGCCAGCAGCTTTAAGGGGGACCCGAACACTGAAGCTTTCTTT. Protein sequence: CASSFKGDPNTEAFF.

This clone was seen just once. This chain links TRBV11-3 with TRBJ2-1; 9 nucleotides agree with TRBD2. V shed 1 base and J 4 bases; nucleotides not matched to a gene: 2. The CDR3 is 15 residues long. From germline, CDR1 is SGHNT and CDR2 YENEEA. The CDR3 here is CASSLGGRVYNEQFF. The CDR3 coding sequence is TGTGCCAGCAGCTTAGGCGGGAGGGTTTACAATGAGCAGTTCTTC. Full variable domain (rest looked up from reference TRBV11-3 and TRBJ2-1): EAGVVQSPRYKIIEKKQPVAFWCNPISGHNTLYWYLQNLGQGPELLIRYENEEAVDDSQLPKDRFSAERLKGVDSTLKIQPAELGDSAVYLCASSLGGRVYNEQFFGPGTRLTVL.